These 10 T cell receptor beta chains were sequenced from one sample in a study of cytomegalovirus exposure and HLA in healthy donors. PCR involved 60 Vbeta and 13 Jbeta primers. Measured with immunoSEQ multiplex PCR; TCRdb has only the in-frame clones, and not every one. The data hold hundreds of thousands of clones, with around 90% observed a single time. Sequenced material: PBMCs. These receptors all stem from a woman aged 18-30 years in good health and CMV-seronegative.

The chain carries TRBV5-6 and TRBJ2-7, with 11 bases identical to TRBD1. The germline V gene encodes CDR1 SGHDT and CDR2 YYEEEE. Trimming at V came to 2 bases and at J to 8 bases, leaving 6 bases not matched to a gene. CDR3 size: 14 residues. The CDR3, as DNA: TGTGCCAGCAGCTTTGGACAGGGGGCCGACAAGCAGTACTTC. Translated, it gives CASSFGQGADKQYF.

The rearrangement joins TRBV25-1 to TRBJ2-2; 7 bases match TRBD1. Germline loops: CDR1 MGHDK, CDR2 SYGVNS. The V and J ends lost 4 bases and 7 bases, in that order; junction bases with no gene match: 9. This CDR3 is built from 15 residues. CDR3 region: CASSVTGTESGELFF. The CDR3 region has the DNA TGTGCCAGCAGTGTGACCGGGACAGAAAGCGGGGAGCTGTTTTTT. Full variable domain (outside the CDR3, taken from reference TRBV25-1 and TRBJ2-2): EADIYQTPRYLVIGTGKKITLECSQTMGHDKMYWYQQDPGMELHLIHYSYGVNSTEKGDLSSESTVSRIRTEHFPLTLESARPSHTSQYLCASSVTGTESGELFFGEGSRLTVL.

This sequence joins TRBV5-1 and TRBJ2-3; D is possibly TRBD2 (6 bases). CDR3 length: 15 amino acids. The germline V and J ends were trimmed by 3 bases and 2 bases, with 13 bases remaining between them. Germline V gene sequence: CDR1 SGHRS, CDR2 YFSETQ. The CDR3 is CASSSQGLNTDTQYF. CDR3 nucleotide sequence: TGCGCCAGCAGCTCCCAAGGACTAAACACAGATACGCAGTATTTT.

This clone was recorded once. The chain couples TRBV5-1 to TRBJ2-7, with TRBD1 identical over 11 bases. J lost 1 base, V lost 1 base, and 1 base had no gene match. Germline CDR1 is SGHRS and CDR2 is YFSETQ. The CDR3 loop spans 15 amino acids. The chain's CDR3 is CASSLRDRGSYEQYF. In DNA, the CDR3 is TGCGCCAGCAGCTTGAGGGACAGGGGGTCCTACGAGCAGTACTTC.

The chain joins TRBV6-5 to TRBJ2-7, with D perhaps TRBD2 (5 bases). CDR3 size: 12 residues. Germline V gene lookup returns CDR1 MNHEY and CDR2 SVGAGI. Between the trimmed V and J ends, which lost 7 bases and 7 bases, there was a span of 14 bases. The CDR3 reads CASTGRGVEQYF. In nucleotides, the CDR3 is TGTGCCAGCACCGGACGGGGAGTAGAGCAGTACTTC.

This chain joins TRBV7-9 and TRBJ2-3; 7 bases fit TRBD2. The V segment lost 3 bases and the J segment 1 base; nucleotides outside the gene matches: 7. In germline, CDR1 is SEHNR, CDR2 FQNEAQ (reference sequence). The CDR3 is made up of 16 amino acids. Here the CDR3 DNA reads TGTGCCAGCAGCTTTCCTCGGGGGGTTCGCACAGATACGCAGTATTTT. Translating it yields CASSFPRGVRTDTQYF.

V is TRBV19 and J is TRBJ2-7; D uncertain. From germline, CDR1 is LNHDA and CDR2 SQIVND (reference sequence). Trimming pared 1 base from V and 0 bases from J, leaving 10 bases between. This CDR3 region has 15 residues. The CDR3: CASSIAAAYSYEQYF. CDR3 sequence (DNA): TGTGCCAGTAGTATAGCCGCGGCATACTCCTACGAGCAGTACTTC.

The gene calls are TRBV9 and TRBJ1-2; D is ambiguous. Trimming pared 4 bases from V and 3 bases from J, leaving 10 bases between. The CDR3 is 13 amino acids. Germline CDR1 reads SGDLS; CDR2 reads YYNGEE. The CDR3 DNA reads TGTGCCAGCAGCCCCGGACTACACTATGGCTACACCTTC. It codes for CASSPGLHYGYTF.

J is TRBJ1-3 and V is TRBV5-1; D perhaps matches TRBD1 (5 bases). Per germline, CDR1 SGHRS and CDR2 YFSETQ. Trimming shortened V by 0 bases and J by 4 bases, and 11 bases separated the two germline ends. This CDR3 region has 15 residues. The CDR3 sequence is CASSLAGLGGNTIYF. In nucleotides, the CDR3 is TGCGCCAGCAGCTTGGCAGGGTTGGGCGGAAACACCATATATTTT.

J is TRBJ2-1 and V is TRBV4-2, with D maybe TRBD2 (7 bases). Trimming left V 0 bases short and J 8 bases short, with 14 bases between. This CDR3 comprises 15 residues. The germline CDR1 and CDR2 sequences are LGHNA and YNFKEQ. The chain's CDR3 is CASSQDEGGLDEQFF. CDR3 DNA sequence: TGTGCCAGCAGCCAAGATGAGGGGGGGCTCGATGAGCAGTTCTTC.